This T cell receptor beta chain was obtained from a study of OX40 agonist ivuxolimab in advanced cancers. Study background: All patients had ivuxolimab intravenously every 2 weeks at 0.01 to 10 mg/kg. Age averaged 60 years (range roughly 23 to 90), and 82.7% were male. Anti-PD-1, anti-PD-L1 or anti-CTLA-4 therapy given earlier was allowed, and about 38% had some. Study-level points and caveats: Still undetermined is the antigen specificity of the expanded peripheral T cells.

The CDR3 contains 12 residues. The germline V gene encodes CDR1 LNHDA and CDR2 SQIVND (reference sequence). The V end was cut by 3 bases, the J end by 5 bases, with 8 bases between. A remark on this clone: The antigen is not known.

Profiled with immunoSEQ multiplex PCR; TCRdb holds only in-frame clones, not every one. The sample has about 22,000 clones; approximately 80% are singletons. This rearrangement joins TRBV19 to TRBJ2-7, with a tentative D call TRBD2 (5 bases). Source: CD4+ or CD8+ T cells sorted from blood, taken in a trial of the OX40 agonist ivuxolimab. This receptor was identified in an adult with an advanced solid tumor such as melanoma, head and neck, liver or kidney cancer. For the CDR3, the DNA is TGTGCCAGTAGTATCTCGGGGAACGAGCAGTACTTC. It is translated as CASSISGNEQYF.